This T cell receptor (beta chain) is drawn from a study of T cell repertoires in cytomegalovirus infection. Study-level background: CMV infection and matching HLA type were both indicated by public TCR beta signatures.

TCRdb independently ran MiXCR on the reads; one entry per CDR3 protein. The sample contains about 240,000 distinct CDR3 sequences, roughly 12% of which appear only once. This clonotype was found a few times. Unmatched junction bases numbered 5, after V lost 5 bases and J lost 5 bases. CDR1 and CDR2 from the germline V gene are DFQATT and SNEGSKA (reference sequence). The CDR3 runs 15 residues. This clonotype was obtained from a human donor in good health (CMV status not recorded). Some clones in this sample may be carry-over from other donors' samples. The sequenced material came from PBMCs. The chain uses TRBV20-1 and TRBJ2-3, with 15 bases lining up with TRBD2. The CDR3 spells CSAWTSGRAIDTQYF. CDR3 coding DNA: TGCAGTGCTTGGACTAGCGGGAGGGCCATAGATACGCAGTATTTT.